Listed below are T cell receptor beta chains from one sample, sequenced in a study of graft-versus-host responses after intestinal transplantation. The table came from immunoSEQ multiplex PCR; TCRdb's copy has only in-frame clones and leaves some out. The sample lists about 89,000 clones, approximately 94% occurring once. Their antigens remain unidentified. Sequenced material: unstimulated CD8+ T cells sorted from spleen or lymph node cells, taken before intestinal transplant. The source is a human donor who received an intestinal transplant. The CDR3 runs from the conserved cysteine through the conserved F or W. The D gene is left open where the match is weak. A row's size may be missing; if present it is once, few, many or a size class.

>TRBJ2-7|-|-|TRBV6-6
CASSYSTAGVYEQYF
TGTGCCAGCAGTTACTCCACCGCCGGGGTCTACGAGCAGTACTTC
>TRBJ2-6|-|-|TRBV29-1
CSVEGGAGANVLTF
TGCAGCGTCGAGGGGGGGGCTGGGGCCAACGTCCTGACTTTC
>TRBJ2-7|TRBD1|-|TRBV18
CASSPETGTYEQYF
TGTGCCAGCTCACCCGAGACAGGGACCTACGAGCAGTACTTC
>TRBJ2-5|-|-|TRBV5-6
CASSLYLVLQETQYF
TGTGCCAGCAGCTTGTATCTAGTGCTACAAGAGACCCAGTACTTC
>TRBJ2-6|TRBD2|-|TRBV27
CASMASGGSSGANVLTF
TGTGCCAGCATGGCTAGCGGGGGGAGCTCTGGGGCCAACGTCCTGACTTTC
>TRBJ1-2|-|-|TRBV29-1
CSVERGGLDGYTF
TGCAGCGTTGAACGCGGGGGCCTGGATGGCTACACCTTC
>TRBJ1-2|-|once|TRBV27
CASSSTQNYGYTF
TGTGCCAGCAGTTCAACACAAAACTATGGCTACACCTTC
>TRBJ2-1|TRBD1|once|TRBV13
CASSFRDRGGNEQFF
TGTGCCAGCAGCTTCAGAGACAGGGGGGGCAATGAGCAGTTCTTC
>TRBJ2-6|-|-|TRBV7-9
CASSPRGGPYSGANVLTF
TGTGCCAGCAGCCCGCGTGGAGGGCCATACTCTGGGGCCAACGTCCTGACTTTC
>TRBJ1-3|TRBD1|-|TRBV7-9
CASSPRQGGGNTIYF
TGTGCCAGCAGCCCACGACAGGGAGGAGGAAACACCATATATTTT
>TRBJ2-7|-|-|TRBV7-9
CASSLVGGQGLSSYEQYF
TGTGCCAGCAGCTTAGTAGGCGGTCAGGGCCTTTCCTCCTACGAGCAGTACTTC
>TRBJ2-7|TRBD2|-|TRBV27
CASRGGLAGSSYEQYF
TGTGCCAGCAGGGGCGGACTAGCGGGTTCCTCCTACGAGCAGTACTTC
>TRBJ1-5|-|-|TRBV13
CASSLQATDNQPQHF
TGTGCCAGCAGCTTACAGGCGACAGACAATCAGCCCCAGCATTTT
>TRBJ2-2|-|-|TRBV6-5
CASNPANTGELFF
TGTGCCAGCAACCCGGCGAACACCGGGGAGCTGTTTTTT
>TRBJ2-6|TRBD2|-|TRBV27
CASSGTSGGAAGANVLTF
TGTGCCAGCAGTGGCACTAGCGGGGGGGCCGCTGGGGCCAACGTCCTGACTTTC
>TRBJ1-4|-|-|TRBV11-2
CASSHLTGAGEKLFF
TGTGCCAGCAGCCACTTAACAGGTGCCGGGGAAAAACTGTTTTTT
>TRBJ1-2|TRBD1|-|TRBV13
CASSLDRGSLPLGYTF
TGTGCCAGCAGCTTGGACAGGGGCTCCCTTCCTTTGGGCTACACCTTC
>TRBJ2-7|-|-|TRBV7-2
CASSLAVTGVTYEQYF
TGTGCCAGCAGCTTAGCGGTGACGGGGGTTACCTACGAGCAGTACTTC
>TRBJ2-3|TRBD2|-|TRBV5-6
CASSYNLLAGGSTDTQYF
TGTGCCAGCAGCTACAATTTACTAGCGGGGGGAAGCACAGATACGCAGTATTTT
>TRBJ2-3|-|-|TRBV13
CASSPMRAGDTQYF
TGTGCCAGCAGCCCAATGAGGGCTGGAGATACGCAGTATTTT
>TRBJ2-5|TRBD1|-|TRBV25-1
CASSGRDRDLEAQYF
TGTGCCAGCAGCGGTAGGGACAGGGACCTCGAGGCCCAGTACTTC
>TRBJ1-5|-|-|TRBV5-5
CASSPGPDRRWDSNQPQHF
TGTGCCAGCTCCCCTGGGCCCGACAGGAGGTGGGATAGCAATCAGCCCCAGCATTTT
>TRBJ2-7|TRBD2|few|TRBV6-5
CASSYPGGEQYF
TGTGCCAGCAGTTACCCGGGGGGCGAGCAGTACTTC
>TRBJ1-2|TRBD1|-|TRBV7-9
CASSLGTGHNYGYTF
TGTGCCAGCAGCTTGGGGACAGGGCACAACTATGGCTACACCTTC
>TRBJ1-2|TRBD1|-|TRBV27
CASSLSFPPGQGYGYTF
TGTGCCAGCAGTTTATCATTTCCCCCGGGACAGGGTTATGGCTACACCTTC
>TRBJ1-2|-|-|TRBV14
CASSQTGERTNYGYTF
TGTGCCAGCAGCCAAACCGGGGAAAGGACCAACTATGGCTACACCTTC
>TRBJ1-6|-|-|TRBV30
CAWSNSYNSPLHF
TGTGCCTGGAGCAACTCCTATAATTCACCCCTCCACTTT
>TRBJ1-2|-|-|TRBV5-1
CASSLVGLPGGGYTF
TGCGCCAGCAGCTTGGTAGGCCTACCGGGGGGTGGCTACACCTTC
>TRBJ2-3|-|-|TRBV9
CASSAGAADTQYF
TGTGCCAGCAGCGCAGGGGCAGCAGATACGCAGTATTTT
>TRBJ1-1|-|-|TRBV7-9
CASSLEGGANTEAFF
TGTGCCAGCAGCTTAGAGGGGGGGGCGAACACTGAAGCTTTCTTT
>TRBJ2-3|-|-|TRBV9
CASSVDSSTDTQYF
TGTGCCAGCAGCGTAGATAGCAGCACAGATACGCAGTATTTT
>TRBJ2-5|-|-|TRBV27
CASSPLGETQYF
TGTGCCAGCAGTCCCTTGGGCGAGACCCAGTACTTC
>TRBJ2-2|TRBD1|-|TRBV9
CASSVADRVTGELFF
TGTGCCAGCAGCGTAGCCGACAGGGTCACCGGGGAGCTGTTTTTT
>TRBJ1-2|TRBD1|-|TRBV19
CASSIVTGGYGYTF
TGTGCCAGTAGTATAGTAACAGGGGGCTATGGCTACACCTTC
>TRBJ2-1|-|-|TRBV5-4
CASSLDSNEQFF
TGTGCCAGCAGCCTAGACAGCAATGAGCAGTTCTTC
>TRBJ2-7|-|once|TRBV27
CASSSGGGQYF
TGTGCCAGCAGTTCCGGCGGAGGGCAGTACTTC
>TRBJ1-2|TRBD1|-|TRBV29-1
CSVEGTGGPPNYGYTF
TGCAGCGTTGAGGGGACAGGGGGCCCCCCTAACTATGGCTACACCTTC
>TRBJ2-6|TRBD1|-|TRBV19
CASGPGQGSSGANVLTF
TGTGCCAGCGGTCCGGGACAGGGATCCTCTGGGGCCAACGTCCTGACTTTC
>TRBJ1-2|TRBD1|-|TRBV4-1
CASSQPTGVGYTF
TGCGCCAGCAGCCAACCGACAGGGGTTGGCTACACCTTC
>TRBJ2-2|TRBD2|-|TRBV19
CARWGGDGTGELFF
TGTGCCAGATGGGGGGGGGACGGCACCGGGGAGCTGTTTTTT
>TRBJ1-5|TRBD1|-|TRBV2
CASGGQGVDPQHF
TGTGCCAGCGGAGGACAGGGTGTTGATCCCCAGCATTTT
>TRBJ1-2|TRBD1|-|TRBV6-5
CASSRQGAGYGYTF
TGTGCCAGCAGTCGACAGGGGGCCGGCTATGGCTACACCTTC
>TRBJ2-7|TRBD2|-|TRBV7-6
CASSAPGTSGGAYEQYF
TGTGCCAGCAGCGCGCCCGGGACTAGCGGGGGGGCATACGAGCAGTACTTC
>TRBJ2-3|-|once|TRBV6-4
CASSDSGESTDTQYF
TGTGCCAGCAGTGATTCGGGAGAGAGCACAGATACGCAGTATTTT
>TRBJ1-1|-|-|TRBV11-2
CASSGPGGEVNTEAFF
TGTGCCAGCAGCGGCCCCGGGGGGGAAGTGAACACTGAAGCTTTCTTT
>TRBJ1-3|TRBD1|-|TRBV9
CASSQGGTSGNTIYF
TGTGCCAGCAGCCAGGGGGGCACCTCTGGAAACACCATATATTTT
>TRBJ2-1|-|-|TRBV4-3
CASSQEGQPEQFF
TGCGCCAGCAGCCAAGAGGGGCAGCCAGAGCAGTTCTTC
>TRBJ1-5|-|-|TRBV15
CATSRDASTRDSNQPQHF
TGTGCCACCAGCAGAGACGCGTCCACGAGGGATAGCAATCAGCCCCAGCATTTT
>TRBJ1-4|-|-|TRBV13
CASSLAGPNEKLFF
TGTGCCAGCAGCTTAGCAGGGCCTAATGAAAAACTGTTTTTT
>TRBJ1-2|TRBD1|-|TRBV6-6
CASISRTGGYGYTF
TGTGCCAGCATCTCGAGGACAGGGGGGTATGGCTACACCTTC
>TRBJ2-7|-|-|TRBV11-2
CASSLTSLGGYEQYF
TGTGCCAGCAGCTTGACTAGTTTGGGTGGATACGAGCAGTACTTC
>TRBJ1-2|-|-|TRBV6-5
CASSYEGNYGYTF
TGTGCCAGCAGTTACGAGGGAAACTATGGCTACACCTTC
>TRBJ2-7|TRBD2|-|TRBV30
CAWSVGGGAYEQYF
TGTGCCTGGAGTGTTGGCGGGGGGGCCTACGAGCAGTACTTC
>TRBJ1-6|-|-|TRBV11-3
CASSLREAGSYNSPLHF
TGTGCCAGCAGCTTAAGGGAGGCGGGCTCCTATAATTCACCCCTCCACTTT
>TRBJ1-4|-|-|TRBV5-6
CASSLTRQDNEKLFF
TGTGCCAGCAGCTTGACCCGACAGGATAATGAAAAACTGTTTTTT